This TCR beta chain was obtained from a study of blood T cell repertoires in COVID-19. The germline CDR1 and CDR2 sequences are KGHSH and LQKENI. The CDR3 is 16 amino acids. J lost 7 bases, V lost 6 bases, and 15 bases had no gene match. In the study's own analysis: Using reference gene primer amplification, nucleated cell counts were estimated. Method: immunoSEQ multiplex PCR; TCRdb's copy keeps in-frame clones and lacks some. That table furnishes V, J and clone size, whereas the DNA furnished D and trimming. This table has about 180,000 clones, 84% appearing once. Source material: peripheral blood. The J gene is TRBJ1-2, the V gene TRBV18; 9 bases map to TRBD1. The receptor was isolated from a human donor in a cohort sampled during active COVID-19. CDR3 residues: CASSAIPGQGTGGYTF. The CDR3 DNA reads TGTGCCAGCTCCGCCATACCGGGACAGGGAACGGGTGGCTACACCTTC. Full variable domain (rest looked up from reference TRBV18 and TRBJ1-2): NAGVMQNPRHLVRRRGQEARLRCSPMKGHSHVYWYRQLPEEGLKFMVYLQKENIIDESGMPKERFSAEFPKEGPSILRIQQVVRGDSAAYFCASSAIPGQGTGGYTFGSGTRLTVV.